Included here is one TCR beta chain sequence, with context. As yet, its antigen is unknown. TCRdb's table, derived via immunoSEQ multiplex PCR, lists solely in-frame clones and lacks some. The table has about 27,000 clones, 84% seen once; the top ten hold approximately 1.3%. These data originate in a study of T cells in narcolepsy. Study background: Donors had narcolepsy type 1 or type 2, or were healthy controls. Study findings and constraints: Healthy controls reportedly lacked the autoreactive clonotypes serially found in patients' blood. HCRT-specific and TRIB2-specific autoreactive clonotypes appeared among same-patient CSF and blood CD4+ clonotypes.

V shed 10 bases, J shed 7 bases, and the junction held 5 bases outside the gene matches. Per germline, CDR1 LNHDA and CDR2 SQIVND (reference sequence). There are 13 residues in the CDR3. This chain links TRBV19 with TRBJ2-1; 12 nucleotides match TRBD2. The origin of this receptor is a human donor with narcolepsy. Specimen: CD45RA- memory CD4+ T cells from PBMCs. CDR3 residues: CATRLAGVNEQFF. The CDR3 bases are TGTGCCACTAGACTAGCGGGAGTAAATGAGCAGTTCTTC.